This T cell receptor (beta chain) is from a study of CD8+CD57+ T cells in acquired aplastic anemia. Study results and limitations: With respect to CD8+ Simpson's diversity, patients and controls did not differ significantly.

The CDR3 extends over 16 amino acids. Trimming shortened V by 1 base and J by 1 base, and 14 bases separated the two germline ends. Germline-derived CDR1 and CDR2 are SGHDN and FVKESK. About this clonotype: Its antigen remains unknown.

Using genomic DNA as the template, TCR beta VDJ and CDR3 profiling was carried out. TCRdb reanalysed the reads using MiXCR and keeps one entry per CDR3 protein. The sample lists about half a million distinct CDR3 sequences; around 30% were seen once. For sequencing, patients were chosen who had shown expansion of CD8+CD57+ cells by flow cytometry. Severe acquired aplastic anemia was present in all patients. Material for sequencing was sorted CD4+, CD8+, or CD8+CD57+ T cells (not recorded which) from PBMCs. The V call is TRBV14, the J call TRBJ2-7, with D possibly TRBD2 on 5 matching bases. The clonotype originates from a human donor with aplastic anemia. CDR3 DNA: TGTGCCAGCAGCCAAGTATCTGCGGGTCGTTCCTACGAGCAGTACTTC. Its protein product is CASSQVSAGRSYEQYF.